The next 12 T cell receptor beta chains were all read from a single sample in a study of cytomegalovirus exposure and HLA in healthy donors. The PCR had 60 Vbeta and 13 Jbeta primers. Some clones are missing from TCRdb's copy, which holds only in-frame ones; the method was immunoSEQ multiplex PCR. The table lists some 130,000 clones, 70% to 85% of them singletons. Material for sequencing was PBMCs. The source is a man in his forties in good health and CMV-seropositive.

This chain uses TRBV9 with TRBJ2-5; 10 bases are a match to TRBD2. CDR1 and CDR2 (germline): SGDLS, YYNGEE. The CDR3 is 16 amino acids. V lost 0 bases, J lost 5 bases, and 7 bases stayed unmatched. DNA of the CDR3: TGTGCCAGCAGCGTAGGCCCAGCGGGAGGGAAGGAGACCCAGTACTTC. It specifies CASSVGPAGGKETQYF.

The chain has TRBV27 and TRBJ2-7; possible D gene TRBD2, 6 bases. The germline V and J ends were trimmed by 4 bases and 6 bases, with 13 bases remaining between them. Germline V CDR1 and CDR2: MNHEY, SMNVEV (reference sequence). This CDR3 is built from 13 residues. CDR3 loop: CASSYSGTSEQYF. CDR3 nucleotide sequence: TGTGCCAGCAGTTACTCTGGGACTTCCGAGCAGTACTTC.

In nucleotides, the CDR3 is TGTGCCAGCAGTCCCGCCTACGAGCAGTACTTC. The encoded protein is CASSPAYEQYF. This chain connects TRBV2 to TRBJ2-7; no clear D. Deletions cut 5 bases from V and 2 bases from J, with 4 bases between. Germline V lookup: CDR1 SNHLY, CDR2 FYNNEI. This CDR3 is 11 amino acids long.

The CDR3 coding sequence is TGCGCCAGCAGCTTGAGTAGCCAGCCTGGCTACACCTTC. It encodes CASSLSSQPGYTF. The J gene is TRBJ1-2, the V gene TRBV5-1; D unresolved. V was pared by 1 base and J by 7 bases, with 11 bases between. This CDR3 is built from 13 residues. Looked up from germline, CDR1 is SGHRS and CDR2 is YFSETQ.

The chain is built from TRBV7-3 and TRBJ2-1; TRBD1 matches 8 bases. CDR3 size: 17 residues. Germline V gene lookup returns CDR1 SGHTA and CDR2 FQGTGA. V lost 7 bases and J lost 9; bases outside the gene matches: 20. This CDR3 reads CASTPGQGATNPLEQFF. In DNA, the CDR3 is TGTGCCAGCACCCCAGGGCAGGGGGCGACGAACCCCCTTGAGCAGTTCTTC.

The CDR3 region has the DNA TGTGCCAGCAGTGAACTGGGCAGCATTGGAAACACCATATATTTT. This sequence encodes CASSELGSIGNTIYF. The chain has TRBV6-1 and TRBJ1-3; D remains unclear. The CDR3 extends over 15 amino acids. Germline V gene sequence: CDR1 MNHNS, CDR2 SASEGT. V lost 2 bases and J 3 bases, leaving 11 bases between the germline ends.

This clone was seen a single time. The V call is TRBV6-6, the J call TRBJ2-7; 8 bases are shared with TRBD2. The V gene end was trimmed by 8 bases and the J gene end by 3 bases; junction bases not matched to a gene: 6. The germline gives CDR1 MNHNY, CDR2 SVGAGI (reference sequence). The length of the CDR3 is 13 residues. DNA for the CDR3: TGTGCCAGCGGTTCCGGGACTAGCTACGAGCAGTACTTC. Amino acid sequence: CASGSGTSYEQYF.

The chain is built from TRBV5-4 and TRBJ1-1; D call uncertain. Trimming took 2 bases from V and 5 from J, leaving 10 bases between them. Germline CDR1 is SGHNT and CDR2 is YYREEE (reference sequence). This CDR3 comprises 13 residues. CDR3 loop: CASSFALGTEAFF. Written as DNA, the CDR3 is TGTGCCAGCAGCTTTGCACTAGGTACTGAAGCTTTCTTT.

The CDR3 nucleotides read TGTGCCAGCAGATCTGGGGGACTAGTTGGTGAGCAGTTCTTC. It translates to CASRSGGLVGEQFF. This chain joins TRBV2 and TRBJ2-1, with 8 bases identical to TRBD2. Germline trimming cut 6 bases from V and 9 bases from J; bases unmatched to any gene: 10. CDR1 and CDR2 (germline): SNHLY, FYNNEI. This CDR3 has 14 amino acids.

This clone was seen more than once but under ten times. The gene calls are TRBV6-1 and TRBJ1-2, with 7 bases identical to TRBD1. Trimming cost V 1 base and J 14 bases; bases outside gene matches: 7. The CDR3 has 12 residues. CDR1 MNHNS and CDR2 SASEGT come from the germline V gene. In DNA form, the CDR3 reads TGTGCCAGCAGTGAAGGACAGGGAATTTGGACCTTC. Translated, it gives CASSEGQGIWTF.

The chain joins TRBV2 to TRBJ1-1, with unresolved D. The CDR3 runs to 14 residues. Between the trimmed V and J ends, which lost 7 bases and 4 bases, there was a span of 16 bases. Germline V gene sequence: CDR1 SNHLY, CDR2 FYNNEI. As DNA, the CDR3 is TGTGCCAGCAACGAAGAGGCCCCCCCCACTGAAGCTTTCTTT. Translated, it gives CASNEEAPPTEAFF.

This clone appeared a few times. The rearrangement joins TRBV6-1 to TRBJ1-3, with 7 bases matching TRBD1. The V and J ends lost 5 bases and 2 bases, in that order; junction bases with no gene match: 3. Germline CDR1 is MNHNS and CDR2 is SASEGT. There are 14 residues in the CDR3. The DNA of the CDR3 is TGTGCCAGCAGTTCGGACAGGCCTGGAAACACCATATATTTT. Protein: CASSSDRPGNTIYF.